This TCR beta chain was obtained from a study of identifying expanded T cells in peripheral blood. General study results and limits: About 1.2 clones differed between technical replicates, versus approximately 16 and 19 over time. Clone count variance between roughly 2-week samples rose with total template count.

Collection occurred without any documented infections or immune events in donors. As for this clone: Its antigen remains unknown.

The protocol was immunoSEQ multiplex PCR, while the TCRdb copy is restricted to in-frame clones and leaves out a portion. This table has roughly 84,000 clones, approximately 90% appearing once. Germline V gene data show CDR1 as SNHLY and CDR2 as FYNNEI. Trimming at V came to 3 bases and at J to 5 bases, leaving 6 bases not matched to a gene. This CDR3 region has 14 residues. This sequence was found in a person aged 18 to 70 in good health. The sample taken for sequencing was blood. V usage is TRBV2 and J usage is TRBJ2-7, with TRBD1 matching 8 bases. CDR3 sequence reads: CASSDRTGRHEQYF. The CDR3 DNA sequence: TGTGCCAGCAGTGACAGGACAGGGCGCCACGAGCAGTACTTC.